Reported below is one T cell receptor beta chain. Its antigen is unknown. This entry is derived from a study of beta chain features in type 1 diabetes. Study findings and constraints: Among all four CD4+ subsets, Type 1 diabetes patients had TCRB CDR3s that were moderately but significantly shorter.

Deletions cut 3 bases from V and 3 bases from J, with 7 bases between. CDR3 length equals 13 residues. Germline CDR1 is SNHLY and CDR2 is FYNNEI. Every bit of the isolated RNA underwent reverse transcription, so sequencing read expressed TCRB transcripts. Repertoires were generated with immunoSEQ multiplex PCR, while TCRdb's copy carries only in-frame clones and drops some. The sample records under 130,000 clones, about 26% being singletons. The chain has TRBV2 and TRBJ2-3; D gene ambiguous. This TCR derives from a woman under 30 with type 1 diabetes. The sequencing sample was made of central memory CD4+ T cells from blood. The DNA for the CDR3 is TGTGCCAGCAGTGAGGTCGGGACAGATACGCAGTATTTT. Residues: CASSEVGTDTQYF.